This is a list of T cell receptor beta chains from one sample in a study of tumor-infiltrating lymphocytes in oesophageal squamous cell carcinoma. MiXCR was run by TCRdb on the PCR reads, yielding one entry per CDR3 protein. The sample holds about 10,000 distinct CDR3 sequences; roughly 60% are singletons and the top ten take about 30%. The sequenced material came from esophageal tumor tissue. Every receptor here comes from a male donor with esophageal squamous cell carcinoma. CDR3s include the opening cysteine and the closing phenylalanine or tryptophan. The order of the fields is D gene, V gene, clone size, J gene, CDR3 DNA, CDR3 protein. The D gene is left open where the match is weak. Part of the rows lack a size; the others show once, few, many or a class for expanded clones.

-	TRBV6-6	few	TRBJ2-1	TGTGCCAGCAGTTACTCGAGGAGGGGGGATGAGCAGTTCTTC	CASSYSRRGDEQFF
-	TRBV20-1	few	TRBJ2-3	TGCAGTCCCCAGGGACTCACAGATACGCAGTATTTT	CSPQGLTDTQYF
-	TRBV7-6	-	TRBJ2-1	TGTGCTAGCAGCTTACGAGCGGGTTCATACAATGAGCAGTTCTTC	CASSLRAGSYNEQFF
TRBD2	TRBV6-6	few	TRBJ2-1	TGTGCCAGCAGTTACCTGCCCCGCGGGGGGCCGCAGTTCTTC	CASSYLPRGGPQFF
TRBD2	TRBV7-2	-	TRBJ2-1	TGTGCCAGCAGCATAGGGACTAGCGGGAGGGCCTCCTACAATGAGCAGTTCTTC	CASSIGTSGRASYNEQFF
TRBD2	TRBV20-1	-	TRBJ2-5	TGCAGTGCTGACCTAGCGGGAGTTCAAGAGACCCAGTACTTC	CSADLAGVQETQYF
-	TRBV7-4	-	TRBJ2-5	TGTGCCAGCAGCTTAGTTCTAGGGCTGGAGACCCAGTACTTC	CASSLVLGLETQYF
-	TRBV7-1	-	TRBJ2-1	TGTGCCAGCAGCTCAGGCTCCTACAATGAGCAGTTCTTC	CASSSGSYNEQFF
TRBD1	TRBV6-2/TRBV6-3	-	TRBJ1-5	TGTGCCAGCAGTGAAGTTGACAGGGTGAGTCAGCCCCAGCATTTT	CASSEVDRVSQPQHF
-	TRBV7-9	-	TRBJ2-3	TGTGCCAGCAGCCCCGGGCGTATGAGCGGCACAGATACGCAGTATTTT	CASSPGRMSGTDTQYF
-	TRBV6-6	many	TRBJ2-7	TGTGCCAGCAGTTACTCTAGCGCTACCTACGAGCAGTACTTC	CASSYSSATYEQYF
-	TRBV12-3/TRBV12-4	medium-sized	TRBJ1-2	TGTGCCAGCAGTTTAGAAAAACGGTCCTACACCTTC	CASSLEKRSYTF
-	TRBV6-4	many	TRBJ2-5	TGTGCCAGCAGTGAGGGGGGGACCCAGTACTTC	CASSEGGTQYF
-	TRBV11-2	medium-sized	TRBJ2-7	TGTGCCAGCAGCTTAGGGCCGACAGGTAGCTACGAGCAGTACTTC	CASSLGPTGSYEQYF